The next 24 T cell receptor beta chains were all read from a single sample in a study of shared clonotypes between healthy human individuals. Measured with immunoSEQ multiplex PCR; TCRdb has only the in-frame clones, and not every one. The profile covers some 2.1 million clones, with less than 95% appearing a single time and 1.1% taken by the ten largest. CD8 cells classed as naive were CD45RO-negative and positively selected for CCR7, excluding terminally differentiated effector memory CD45RA+ cells. The sample comprised naive CD8+ T cells sorted from blood. These receptors were taken from a man between 18 and 35 years old in good health.

The chain links TRBV29-1 to TRBJ2-7, with unresolved D. Trimming removed 4 bases at V and 3 bases at J, with 10 bases between. Per the germline V gene, CDR1 is SQVTM and CDR2 is ANQGSEA. The CDR3 is 12 amino acids. The CDR3 is CSVGGVGYEQYF. The CDR3 bases are TGCAGCGTTGGTGGCGTTGGCTACGAGCAGTACTTC.

This clone was seen just once. The sample holds other DNA sequences that translate to the same CDR3. The chain employs TRBV5-6 and TRBJ2-7; possibly TRBD1 for D (5 bases). CDR3 size: 13 residues. Germline CDR1 is SGHDT and CDR2 is YYEEEE. The V end was cut by 5 bases, the J end by 0 bases, with 9 bases between. CDR3 protein: CASSPDSSYEQYF. The CDR3, as DNA: TGTGCCAGCAGTCCCGACAGCTCCTACGAGCAGTACTTC.

The J gene is TRBJ2-7, the V gene TRBV11-2; D gene ambiguous. Per germline, CDR1 SGHAT and CDR2 FQNNGV. The germline V and J ends were trimmed by 6 bases and 3 bases, with 12 bases remaining between them. CDR3 size: 13 residues. The CDR3 reads CASSPPWGYEQYF. CDR3 nucleotide sequence: TGTGCCAGCAGTCCTCCGTGGGGCTACGAGCAGTACTTC.

The chain has TRBV19 and TRBJ1-5; D unresolved. The V end was cut by 3 bases, the J end by 6 bases, with 9 bases between. Per the germline V gene, CDR1 is LNHDA and CDR2 is SQIVND (reference sequence). The CDR3 covers 13 residues. The CDR3 sequence: CASSMKSGQPQHF. For the CDR3, the DNA is TGTGCCAGTAGTATGAAGAGTGGTCAGCCCCAGCATTTT.

Points on this clone: Other DNA sequences in this specimen translate into the identical CDR3. The V gene is TRBV7-2, the J gene TRBJ2-7; 7 nucleotides agree with TRBD1. Trimming cost V 4 bases and J 3 bases; bases outside gene matches: 3. Germline CDR1 is SGHTA and CDR2 is FQGNSA. The CDR3 consists of 13 residues. CDR3 region: CASSSGTDYEQYF. The DNA of the CDR3 is TGTGCCAGCAGCTCTGGGACAGACTACGAGCAGTACTTC.

The rearrangement uses TRBV5-1 and TRBJ2-5; D remains unclear. CDR1 and CDR2 (germline): SGHRS, YFSETQ. Trimming took 4 bases from V and 2 from J, leaving 12 bases between them. The CDR3 runs to 14 residues. CDR3 sequence: CASSRYGEQETQYF. The CDR3, as DNA: TGCGCCAGCAGCCGTTATGGGGAACAAGAGACCCAGTACTTC. Full variable domain (remainder filled in from reference TRBV5-1 and TRBJ2-5): KAGVTQTPRYLIKTRGQQVTLSCSPISGHRSVSWYQQTPGQGLQFLFEYFSETQRNKGNFPGRFSGRQFSNSRSEMNVSTLELGDSALYLCASSRYGEQETQYFGPGTRLLVL.

The V call is TRBV7-6, the J call TRBJ2-1, with D possibly TRBD2 on 5 matching bases. The CDR3 length is 13 residues. Between the trimmed V and J ends, which lost 1 base and 9 bases, there was a span of 10 bases. Germline V gene lookup returns CDR1 SGHVS and CDR2 FNYEAQ. In DNA form, the CDR3 reads TGTGCCAGCAGCTTAGGGACCGCGGGTGAGCAGTTCTTC. The encoded protein is CASSLGTAGEQFF.

CDR3 sequence: CASSPRKREGRSLTDTQYF. The CDR3 nucleotides read TGCGCCAGCAGCCCAAGAAAGCGGGAGGGCCGTTCCCTCACAGATACGCAGTATTTT. V is TRBV5-1 and J is TRBJ2-3, with 10 bases identical to TRBD2. The CDR3 has 19 residues. Trimming removed 4 bases from V and 2 bases from J; junction bases left unmatched: 16. The germline V gene encodes CDR1 SGHRS and CDR2 YFSETQ.

This clone was seen once. V is TRBV15 and J is TRBJ2-5; TRBD1 matches 11 bases. From germline, CDR1 is LNHNV and CDR2 YYDKDF (reference sequence). The CDR3 runs 15 residues. Trimming took 3 bases from V and 5 from J; bases not matched to a gene: 5. The CDR3: CATSSRTGGRETQYF. The CDR3 DNA reads TGTGCCACCAGCAGCAGGACAGGGGGCCGGGAGACCCAGTACTTC.

The chain is built from TRBV7-9 and TRBJ2-1; D may be TRBD1 or TRBD2 (5 bases each). The CDR3 has 16 amino acids. Germline CDR1 is SEHNR and CDR2 is FQNEAQ (reference sequence). V lost 4 bases and J 7 bases, leaving 20 bases between the germline ends. In nucleotides, the CDR3 is TGTGCCAGCAGCTCAGTGGGACGGGACCCGGGAAATGAGCAGTTCTTC. Its protein product is CASSSVGRDPGNEQFF.

The chain recombines TRBV7-6 with TRBJ2-5, with D tentatively TRBD1 or TRBD2 (7 bases each). Germline CDR1 reads SGHVS; CDR2 reads FNYEAQ. The CDR3 is 15 amino acids. Trimming removed 4 bases from V and 5 bases from J, with 17 bases in between. CDR3 in DNA: TGTGCCAGCAGCTCCATAGACAGGGAGGGCGAGACCCAGTACTTC. This gives the protein CASSSIDREGETQYF.

CDR3 DNA sequence: TGTGCCAGCAGCTTTGGGACAAGACTAAGTACCTACAATGAGCAGTTCTTC. Its translation is CASSFGTRLSTYNEQFF. This chain uses TRBV7-2 with TRBJ2-1; D is perhaps TRBD1 (6 bases). The germline gives CDR1 SGHTA, CDR2 FQGNSA. The CDR3 runs 17 residues. V was trimmed by 3 bases and J by 2 bases, leaving 17 bases between them.

V usage is TRBV5-4 and J usage is TRBJ2-7, with D tentatively TRBD1 or TRBD2 (6 bases each). There are 13 residues in the CDR3. The V gene's germline CDR1 is SGHNT and CDR2 YYREEE (reference sequence). Between the trimmed V and J ends, which lost 3 bases and 9 bases, there was a span of 16 bases. Here the CDR3 DNA reads TGTGCCAGCAGCTCCGGGGGCCTTGATGGGCAGTACTTC. Translated, it gives CASSSGGLDGQYF. The variable domain in full, completed from reference TRBV5-4 and TRBJ2-7, reads ETGVTQSPTHLIKTRGQQVTLRCSSQSGHNTVSWYQQALGQGPQFIFQYYREEENGRGNFPPRFSGLQFPNYSSELNVNALELDDSALYLCASSSGGLDGQYFGPGTRLTVT.

V is TRBV19 and J is TRBJ2-3; D unresolved. Trimming took off 4 bases at V and 0 bases at J, with 11 bases between the two ends. Germline-derived CDR1 and CDR2 are LNHDA and SQIVND (reference sequence). The CDR3 contains 15 residues. The CDR3 nucleotides read TGTGCCAGTAGTAGCTCGTGGCGTAGCACAGATACGCAGTATTTT. It specifies CASSSSWRSTDTQYF.

The chain uses TRBV5-1 and TRBJ2-7, with 14 bases aligning to TRBD2. The V gene end was trimmed by 4 bases and the J gene end by 2 bases; junction bases not matched to a gene: 14. Germline lookup yields CDR1 SGHRS and CDR2 YFSETQ. This CDR3 spans 19 amino acids. The CDR3 loop is CASSTHTGTSGGITYEQYF. DNA of the CDR3: TGCGCCAGCAGCACCCATACCGGGACTAGCGGGGGTATAACCTACGAGCAGTACTTC.

The chain joins TRBV4-1 to TRBJ1-6; D not resolved. Germline CDR1 and CDR2: MGHRA and YSYEKL. CDR3 length equals 15 residues. V lost 0 bases and J lost 7, with 10 bases in between. The CDR3 DNA is TGCGCCAGCAGCCAAGAAATGGGAAACAATTCACCCCTCCACTTT. This gives the protein CASSQEMGNNSPLHF.

The rearrangement uses TRBV7-9 and TRBJ2-3, with 7 nucleotides matching TRBD2. V was pared by 2 bases and J by 3 bases, with 11 bases of the junction left unmatched. Germline CDR1 is SEHNR and CDR2 is FQNEAQ (reference sequence). The CDR3 runs to 17 residues. CDR3 amino acids: CASSLPEAGVMTDTQYF. The CDR3 DNA reads as TGTGCCAGCAGCTTACCGGAGGCGGGAGTTATGACAGATACGCAGTATTTT.

This clone occurred once. The chain couples TRBV7-2 to TRBJ2-3, with D maybe TRBD2 (5 bases). The CDR3 consists of 15 residues. Germline values: CDR1 SGHTA, CDR2 FQGNSA. Trimming removed 5 bases at V and 2 bases at J, with 14 bases between. The CDR3: CASSPGEIYTDTQYF. CDR3 coding DNA: TGTGCCAGCAGCCCCGGGGAGATATACACAGATACGCAGTATTTT.

The chain links TRBV5-6 to TRBJ2-3, with 8 positions matching TRBD2. Losses at the gene ends were 3 bases for V and 2 bases for J; bases not matched to a gene: 8. Germline-derived CDR1 and CDR2 are SGHDT and YYEEEE. CDR3 length: 16 residues. This chain's CDR3 is CASSSGIAGYTDTQYF. In DNA, the CDR3 is TGTGCCAGCAGCTCCGGGATAGCGGGATACACAGATACGCAGTATTTT.

The chain uses TRBV5-1 and TRBJ2-2; unclear D gene. CDR3 length: 15 amino acids. V was clipped by 1 base and J by 2 bases, with 9 bases between them. CDR1 is SGHRS and CDR2 is YFSETQ in the germline V gene. CDR3 in DNA: TGCGCCAGCAGCTTGAACCGGGTTAACACCGGGGAGCTGTTTTTT. It yields the protein CASSLNRVNTGELFF. The full variable domain, with the rest looked up from reference TRBV5-1 and TRBJ2-2, is KAGVTQTPRYLIKTRGQQVTLSCSPISGHRSVSWYQQTPGQGLQFLFEYFSETQRNKGNFPGRFSGRQFSNSRSEMNVSTLELGDSALYLCASSLNRVNTGELFFGEGSRLTVL.

This rearrangement joins TRBV27 to TRBJ1-6, with unresolved D. From germline, CDR1 is MNHEY and CDR2 SMNVEV (reference sequence). Trimming removed 2 bases from V and 4 bases from J, with 9 bases in between. This CDR3 has 15 residues. The CDR3 region is CASSLPLGYNSPLHF. CDR3 nucleotides: TGTGCCAGCAGTTTACCCCTGGGGTATAATTCACCCCTCCACTTT.

This clone was detected only once. The CDR3 sequence: CSAGTGSDTEAFF. CDR3 nucleotide sequence: TGCAGCGCTGGGACAGGGTCAGACACTGAAGCTTTCTTT. The V gene is TRBV29-1, the J gene TRBJ1-1; 9 bases map to TRBD1. The CDR3 consists of 13 residues. The V and J ends lost 7 bases and 3 bases, in that order; junction bases with no gene match: 6. The germline gives CDR1 SQVTM, CDR2 ANQGSEA. Combining the CDR3 with reference TRBV29-1 and TRBJ1-1 gives the whole variable domain SAVISQKPSRDICQRGTSLTIQCQVDSQVTMMFWYRQQPGQSLTLIATANQGSEATYESGFVIDKFPISRPNLTFSTLTVSNMSPEDSSIYLCSAGTGSDTEAFFGQGTRLTVV.

This chain connects TRBV4-3 to TRBJ1-5; D gene unclear. CDR1 is LGHNA and CDR2 is YSLEER in the germline V gene. This CDR3 region has 15 residues. Between the trimmed V and J ends, which lost 4 bases and 4 bases, there was a span of 14 bases. The CDR3 loop is CASSRPRLGNQPQHF. The DNA of the CDR3 is TGCGCCAGCAGCCGCCCTAGGCTGGGTAATCAGCCCCAGCATTTT.

Here the CDR3 reads CASSQDRDSSGANVLTF. The CDR3 DNA follows: TGTGCCAGCAGTCAAGACCGGGACAGCTCTGGGGCCAACGTCCTGACTTTC. The rearrangement uses TRBV6-7 and TRBJ2-6; 7 bases are a match to TRBD1. TRBV6-7 is flagged as an ORF with uncertain function. The CDR3 consists of 17 residues. J lost 0 bases, V lost 5 bases, and 7 bases had no gene match.